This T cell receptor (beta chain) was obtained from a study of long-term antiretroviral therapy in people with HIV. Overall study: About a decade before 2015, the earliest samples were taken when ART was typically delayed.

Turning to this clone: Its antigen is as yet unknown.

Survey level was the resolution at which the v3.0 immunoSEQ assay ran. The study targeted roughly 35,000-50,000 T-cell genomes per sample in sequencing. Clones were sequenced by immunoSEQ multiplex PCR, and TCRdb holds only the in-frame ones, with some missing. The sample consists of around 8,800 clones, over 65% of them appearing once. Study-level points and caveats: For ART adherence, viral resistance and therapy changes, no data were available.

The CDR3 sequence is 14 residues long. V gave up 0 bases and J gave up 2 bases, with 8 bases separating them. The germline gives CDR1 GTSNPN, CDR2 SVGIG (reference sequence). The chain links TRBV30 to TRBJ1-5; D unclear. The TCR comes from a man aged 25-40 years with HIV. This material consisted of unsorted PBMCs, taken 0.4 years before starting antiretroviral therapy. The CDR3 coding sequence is TGTGCCTGGAGTGTAGAAACTCGCAATCAGCCCCAGCATTTT. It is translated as CAWSVETRNQPQHF.